The 21 T cell receptor beta chains reported below all come from one sample, sequenced in a study of T cells after yellow fever vaccination. TCRdb redid the calling of the 5' RACE reads with MiXCR, one entry per CDR3 protein. The sample carries 29,000 or so distinct CDR3 sequences, 5% to 6% recorded once. The input for sequencing was CD8+ T cells sorted from PBMCs, taken 10 days after the yellow fever booster vaccination. These receptor sequences come from a man younger than 40 who received the YFV17D yellow fever vaccine.

This clonotype occurred many times. This chain joins TRBV9 and TRBJ2-3; 7 bases match TRBD2. V lost 3 bases, J lost 4 bases, and 17 bases stayed unmatched. From germline, CDR1 is SGDLS and CDR2 YYNGEE. The CDR3 length is 18 residues. CDR3 nucleotide sequence: TGTGCCAGCAGCGCCACCGGGGTAGGGAGGGGAGGCCCAGATACGCAGTATTTT. It translates to CASSATGVGRGGPDTQYF.

This clonotype was observed many times. The CDR3 DNA is TGTGCCAGCAGTTTGGGCGCGGACAATGGCTACACCTTC. It encodes CASSLGADNGYTF. V usage is TRBV12-3 or TRBV12-4 and J usage is TRBJ1-2; possible D gene TRBD1, 5 bases. Trimming cost V 3 bases and J 6 bases, with 11 bases left between them. There are 13 residues in the CDR3.

This clonotype was detected ten times or more. The J gene is TRBJ2-3, the V gene TRBV27; no clear D. V was shortened by 6 bases and J by 2 bases, with 30 bases between the two germline ends. There are 20 residues in the CDR3. The V gene's germline CDR1 is MNHEY and CDR2 SMNVEV (reference sequence). The CDR3: CASSHGSDNDGTVTTDTQYF. The CDR3 DNA is TGTGCCAGCAGCCACGGTTCCGACAATGACGGCACCGTCACCACAGATACGCAGTATTTT.

This clonotype appeared many times. The CDR3: CSVETDLSYNEQFF. The CDR3 DNA reads TGCAGCGTCGAGACAGACCTCTCCTACAATGAGCAGTTCTTC. This chain uses TRBV29-1 with TRBJ2-1, with a weak D call TRBD1 (5 bases). The CDR3 is 14 amino acids. Germline V gene lookup returns CDR1 SQVTM and CDR2 ANQGSEA. V gave up 6 bases and J gave up 0 bases, with 12 bases separating them.

This clonotype was counted at least ten times. The chain carries TRBV20-1 and TRBJ2-7, with 8 bases that match TRBD1. The germline V gene has CDR1 DFQATT and CDR2 SNEGSKA (reference sequence). The ends lost 4 bases at V and 2 bases at J; junction bases unmatched: 7. The CDR3 is 14 residues long. The CDR3 loop is CSATFGQGAYEQYF. CDR3 in DNA: TGCAGTGCTACCTTCGGACAGGGAGCCTACGAGCAGTACTTC.

This clonotype was detected ten times or more. The chain joins TRBV5-1 to TRBJ2-1; 7 nucleotides agree with TRBD1. Germline lookup yields CDR1 SGHRS and CDR2 YFSETQ. The CDR3 sequence is 15 residues long. Trimming cost V 4 bases and J 6 bases; bases outside gene matches: 10. The chain's CDR3 is CASSLTTGLGNEQFF. CDR3 DNA: TGCGCCAGCAGCCTTACGACAGGGCTGGGCAATGAGCAGTTCTTC.

This clonotype was picked up a small number of times. DNA of the CDR3: TGCAGCGTTGAACCGACTAGCGGGAATAATGAGCAGTTCTTC. Residues: CSVEPTSGNNEQFF. The genes are TRBV29-1 and TRBJ2-1; TRBD2 matches 11 bases. The trim removed 2 bases at V and 7 bases at J, leaving 4 bases unmatched. CDR3 length equals 14 residues. Germline lookup yields CDR1 SQVTM and CDR2 ANQGSEA.

This clonotype was detected ten times or more. The V call is TRBV7-9, the J call TRBJ1-5; weak D call: TRBD1 (6 bases). The CDR3 has 13 amino acids. Germline-derived CDR1 and CDR2 are SEHNR and FQNEAQ (reference sequence). The V and J ends lost 5 bases and 11 bases respectively, with 16 bases between them. The DNA of the CDR3 is TGTGCCAGCAGCCCGGGGGCAACTCGGGCCCAGCATTTT. Its translation: CASSPGATRAQHF.

This clonotype has ten or more counts. V gene TRBV11-2 combines with J gene TRBJ2-7; no firm D call. This CDR3 region has 17 residues. V lost 3 bases to trimming and J lost 9 bases, with 27 bases between them. The germline V gene has CDR1 SGHAT and CDR2 FQNNGV. DNA for the CDR3: TGTGCCAGCAGCTTCGATGGCTATAGCTTTAAGTGGAATGGGCAGTACTTC. It yields the protein CASSFDGYSFKWNGQYF.

Comments on this clonotype: A much larger clone differs from this one at a single base, so this may be a read error. CDR3: CAIPPGTLSYEQYF. The CDR3 coding sequence is TGTGCCATCCCTCCCGGGACTTTATCCTACGAGCAGTACTTC. The rearrangement joins TRBV18 to TRBJ2-7, with D possibly TRBD2 on 6 matching bases. In germline, CDR1 is KGHSH, CDR2 LQKENI. The germline V and J ends were trimmed by 10 bases and 1 base, with 17 bases remaining between them. The CDR3 contains 14 residues.

At least ten counts were recorded for this clonotype. The V and J genes are TRBV6-5 and TRBJ2-5; D gene unclear. CDR1 MNHEY and CDR2 SVGAGI come from the germline V gene. Between the trimmed V and J ends, which lost 4 bases and 1 base, there was a span of 10 bases. This CDR3 contains 14 residues. CDR3 DNA sequence: TGTGCCAGCAGTTTCCGGCAGGTCCAAGAGACCCAGTACTTC. Translated: CASSFRQVQETQYF.

Many counts were recorded for this clonotype. This chain links TRBV27 with TRBJ2-7; 7 nucleotides match TRBD1. V shed 4 bases and J 5 bases; nucleotides not matched to a gene: 8. CDR1 is MNHEY and CDR2 is SMNVEV in the germline V gene (reference sequence). CDR3 length: 14 amino acids. The CDR3 loop reads CASSYSTGFHEQYF. DNA for the CDR3: TGTGCCAGCAGTTACTCGACAGGGTTCCACGAGCAGTACTTC.

This clonotype came up many times. The J gene is TRBJ2-1, the V gene TRBV20-1; D remains ambiguous. Germline V gene data show CDR1 as DFQATT and CDR2 as SNEGSKA (reference sequence). Trimming took off 2 bases at V and 0 bases at J, with 8 bases between the two ends. The CDR3 extends over 14 amino acids. The DNA of the CDR3 is TGCAGTGCTAGACCAAGCGACTCCTACAATGAGCAGTTCTTC. It specifies CSARPSDSYNEQFF.

In its sample, this clonotype was seen many times. V usage is TRBV10-1 and J usage is TRBJ2-2, with D unresolved. V lost 1 base, J lost 4 bases, and 4 bases lay in between. Germline loops: CDR1 WNHNN, CDR2 SYGVQD (reference sequence). This CDR3 region has 13 residues. CDR3 bases: TGCGCCAGCAGTGAGTTACCCACCGGGGAGCTGTTTTTT. Translation: CASSELPTGELFF.

Many counts were recorded for this clonotype. The genes are TRBV15 and TRBJ2-7; D might be TRBD2 (6 bases). This CDR3 is 15 amino acids long. The V end lost 0 bases, the J end lost 6 bases, and 15 bases lay between the germline ends. Germline CDR1 is LNHNV and CDR2 is YYDKDF (reference sequence). The CDR3 here is CATSRDVGGASEQYF. The DNA for the CDR3 is TGTGCCACCAGCAGAGATGTGGGGGGAGCAAGCGAGCAGTACTTC. Looking up the rest from reference TRBV15 and TRBJ2-7 gives the full variable domain: DAMVIQNPRYQVTQFGKPVTLSCSQTLNHNVMYWYQQKSSQAPKLLFHYYDKDFNNEADTPDNFQSRRPNTSFCFLDIRSPGLGDTAMYLCATSRDVGGASEQYFGPGTRLTVT.

This clonotype was found many times. J is TRBJ2-1 and V is TRBV5-1; 8 nucleotides agree with TRBD2. Germline CDR1 is SGHRS and CDR2 is YFSETQ. The CDR3 is 15 residues long. Germline trimming cut 4 bases from V and 0 bases from J; bases unmatched to any gene: 3. The CDR3 DNA sequence: TGCGCCAGCAGCGCAAGCGGGAGCTCCTACAATGAGCAGTTCTTC. It yields the protein CASSASGSSYNEQFF.

This clonotype was observed at least ten times. The chain links TRBV11-3 to TRBJ2-7; the D is unclear. The CDR3 is 13 amino acids. Germline V gene sequence: CDR1 SGHNT, CDR2 YENEEA. Deletions cut 2 bases from V and 6 bases from J, with 11 bases between. The CDR3: CASSLNTLGEQYF. In nucleotides, the CDR3 is TGTGCCAGCAGCTTAAACACCCTCGGCGAGCAGTACTTC.

V is TRBV6-1 and J is TRBJ2-5, with 12 nucleotides matching TRBD2. Germline assignment: CDR1 MNHNS and CDR2 SASEGT. V was pared by 6 bases and J by 4 bases, with 6 bases of the junction left unmatched. This CDR3 has 15 amino acids. The CDR3 loop is CASRHLAGGLETQYF. The CDR3 DNA reads as TGTGCCAGCAGACACCTAGCGGGAGGGTTAGAGACCCAGTACTTC.

This clonotype was detected many times. The chain links TRBV14 to TRBJ2-1, with D hard to call. The CDR3 sequence is 14 residues long. Germline lookup yields CDR1 SGHDN and CDR2 FVKESK. Trimming cost V 4 bases and J 2 bases, with 9 bases left between them. The CDR3 DNA reads TGTGCCAGCAGCCTTCGGCTAACCTACAATGAGCAGTTCTTC. It codes for CASSLRLTYNEQFF.

In this sample, this clonotype turned up many times. CDR3 amino acids: CASTGLAGGFDEQFF. CDR3 nucleotides: TGTGCCAGCACTGGACTAGCGGGAGGTTTCGATGAGCAGTTCTTC. The chain joins TRBV2 to TRBJ2-1; 14 nucleotides line up with TRBD2. Per germline, CDR1 SNHLY and CDR2 FYNNEI. Losses at the gene ends were 7 bases for V and 8 bases for J; bases not matched to a gene: 7. This CDR3 spans 15 amino acids.

This clonotype turned up a few times. This chain's CDR3 is CASSHILAGEFYEQFF. The CDR3 DNA reads as TGTGCCAGCAGCCACATACTAGCGGGAGAGTTCTATGAGCAGTTCTTC. This sequence joins TRBV3-1 and TRBJ2-1, with 11 bases fitting TRBD2. The ends lost 3 bases at V and 8 bases at J; junction bases unmatched: 9. The CDR3 has 16 amino acids. Germline CDR1 reads LGHDT; CDR2 reads YNNKEL (reference sequence).